Described below is a single TCR beta chain sequence and its context. Its antigen is undetermined. This specimen belongs to a study of chemoradiotherapy in HPV16-positive cancers. As for the study in general: Candidate HPV-specific clones and shared TCR motifs came from a couple of HPV16-positive patients.

The germline CDR1 and CDR2 sequences are SGHNT and YYREEE (reference sequence). This CDR3 is 16 amino acids long. Trimming took 4 bases from V and 5 from J; bases not matched to a gene: 14. Regarding the study as a whole: Only a couple of HPV16-positive patients supplied the functional HPV-specificity definition. During treatment, candidate HPV-specific clones and E7-related motifs expanded in tumor.

The method was immunoSEQ multiplex PCR; TCRdb's version includes in-frame clones alone and lacks a portion of them. The sample has about 14,000 clones; approximately 90% are singletons. The sample consisted of tumor tissue, taken from a patient who underwent chemoradiotherapy. J is TRBJ2-7 and V is TRBV5-4, with 8 positions matching TRBD2. The sequence derives from a human donor with HPV-associated anogenital cancer. CDR3 nucleotide sequence: TGTGCCAGCAGCACTAAGGGGGGACTAGTTGCCCACGAGCAGTACTTC. Translated, it gives CASSTKGGLVAHEQYF.